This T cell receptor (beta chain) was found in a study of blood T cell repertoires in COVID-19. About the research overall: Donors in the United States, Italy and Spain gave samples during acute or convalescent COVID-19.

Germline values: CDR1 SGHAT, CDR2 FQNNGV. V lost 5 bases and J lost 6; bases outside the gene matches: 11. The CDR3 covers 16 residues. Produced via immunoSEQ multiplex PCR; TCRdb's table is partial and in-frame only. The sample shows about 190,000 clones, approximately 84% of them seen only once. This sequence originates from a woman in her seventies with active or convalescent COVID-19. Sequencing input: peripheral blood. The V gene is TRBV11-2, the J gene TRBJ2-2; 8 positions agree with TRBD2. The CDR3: CASSPLSGSKAGELFF. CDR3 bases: TGTGCCAGCAGCCCATTAAGCGGGAGTAAGGCCGGGGAGCTGTTTTTT.